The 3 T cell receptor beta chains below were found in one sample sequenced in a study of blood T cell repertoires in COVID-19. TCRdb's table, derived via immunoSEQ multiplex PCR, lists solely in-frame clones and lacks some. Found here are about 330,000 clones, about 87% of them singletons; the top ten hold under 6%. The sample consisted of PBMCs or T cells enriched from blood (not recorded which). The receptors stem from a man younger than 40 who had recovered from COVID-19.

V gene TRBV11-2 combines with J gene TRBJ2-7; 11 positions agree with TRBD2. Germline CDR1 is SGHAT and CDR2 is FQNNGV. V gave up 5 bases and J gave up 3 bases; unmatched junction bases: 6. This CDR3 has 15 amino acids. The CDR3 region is CASSAILAGDYEQYF. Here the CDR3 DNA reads TGTGCCAGCAGCGCTATACTAGCGGGGGACTACGAGCAGTACTTC. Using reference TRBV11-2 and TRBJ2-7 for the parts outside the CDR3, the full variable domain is EAGVAQSPRYKIIEKRQSVAFWCNPISGHATLYWYQQILGQGPKLLIQFQNNGVVDDSQLPKDRFSAERLKGVDSTLKIQPAKLEDSAVYLCASSAILAGDYEQYFGPGTRLTVT.

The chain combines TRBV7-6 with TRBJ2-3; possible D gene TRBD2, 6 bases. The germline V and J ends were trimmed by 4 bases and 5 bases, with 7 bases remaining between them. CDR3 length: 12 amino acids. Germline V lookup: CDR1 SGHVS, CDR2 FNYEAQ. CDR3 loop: CASSSGEDTQYF. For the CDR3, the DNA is TGTGCCAGCAGCTCGGGGGAAGATACGCAGTATTTT.

Written as DNA, the CDR3 is TGTGCCAGCAGGGACAGGTTGACCTACGAGCAGTACTTC. Residues: CASRDRLTYEQYF. The gene calls are TRBV28 and TRBJ2-7, with 7 bases matching TRBD1. V lost 6 bases to trimming and J lost 2 bases; unmatched junction nucleotides: 4. This CDR3 spans 13 amino acids. CDR1 and CDR2 (germline): MDHEN, SYDVKM.